A selection of T cell receptor beta chains follows, all from one sample in a study of shared clonotypes between healthy human individuals. TCRdb's copy holds only in-frame clones and misses some; the assay was immunoSEQ multiplex PCR. The table lists approximately 1.5 million clones, approximately 98% of them singletons, with roughly 0.45% in the top ten. Material for sequencing was naive CD4+ T cells sorted from blood. These TCRs come from a man aged 25-40 years in good health. CDR3s include the opening cysteine and the closing phenylalanine or tryptophan. The order of the fields is D gene, V gene, J gene, CDR3 protein, CDR3 DNA. The D gene is left open where the match is weak.

.	TRBV6-4	TRBJ1-1	CASSDFPRPWSTEAFF	TGTGCCAGCAGTGACTTTCCACGCCCCTGGAGCACTGAAGCTTTCTTT
.	TRBV7-3	TRBJ2-3	CASSLAPFTSSTDTQYF	TGTGCCAGCAGCTTGGCCCCTTTTACGTCTAGCACAGATACGCAGTATTTT
.	TRBV2	TRBJ2-5	CASSIQETQYF	TGTGCCAGCAGCATACAAGAGACCCAGTACTTC
.	TRBV5-1	TRBJ2-5	CASSEGVGETQYF	TGCGCCAGCAGCGAAGGGGTAGGGGAGACCCAGTACTTC
.	TRBV2	TRBJ2-3	CATGQRTSTDTQYF	TGTGCCACCGGACAGAGAACTAGCACAGATACGCAGTATTTT
TRBD2	TRBV5-1	TRBJ2-1	CASSLGAWGLEFDEQFF	TGCGCCAGCAGCTTGGGAGCTTGGGGACTAGAATTCGATGAGCAGTTCTTC
.	TRBV5-4	TRBJ2-7	CASSLDRNEQYF	TGTGCCAGCAGCTTGGACAGAAACGAGCAGTACTTC
TRBD2	TRBV5-5	TRBJ2-1	CASSITSGSYNEQFF	TGTGCCAGCAGCATTACTAGCGGCTCCTACAATGAGCAGTTCTTC
.	TRBV9	TRBJ2-2	CASSVATWQGATGELFF	TGTGCCAGCAGCGTAGCTACCTGGCAGGGTGCCACCGGGGAGCTGTTTTTT
TRBD1	TRBV5-4	TRBJ2-7	CASSDRTGGYEQYF	TGTGCCAGCAGCGACCGGACAGGGGGCTACGAGCAGTACTTC